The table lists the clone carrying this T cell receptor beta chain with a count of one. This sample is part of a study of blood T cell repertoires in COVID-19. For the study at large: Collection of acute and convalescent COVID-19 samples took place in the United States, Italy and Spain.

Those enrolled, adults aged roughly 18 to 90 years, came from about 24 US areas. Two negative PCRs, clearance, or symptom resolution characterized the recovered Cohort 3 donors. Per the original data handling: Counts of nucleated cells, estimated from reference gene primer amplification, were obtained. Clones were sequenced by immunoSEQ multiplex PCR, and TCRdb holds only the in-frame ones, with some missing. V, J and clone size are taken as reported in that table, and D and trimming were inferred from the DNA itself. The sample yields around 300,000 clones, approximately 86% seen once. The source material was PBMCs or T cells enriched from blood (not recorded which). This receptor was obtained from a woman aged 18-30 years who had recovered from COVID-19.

CDR3 sequence reads: CASSVVGDTEAFF. The CDR3 region has the DNA TGTGCCAGCAGCGTAGTCGGGGACACTGAAGCTTTCTTT. J is TRBJ1-1 and V is TRBV9; D call uncertain. Trimming cost V 0 bases and J 3 bases, with 6 bases left between them. CDR3 length: 13 amino acids. Germline-derived CDR1 and CDR2 are SGDLS and YYNGEE.